The rows below give T cell receptor beta chains drawn from one sample of a study of CD8 T cells in ankylosing spondylitis. One entry per CDR3 protein, called by TCRdb with MiXCR from the 5' RACE reads. Here the sample spans around 770,000 distinct CDR3 sequences, roughly 19% being singletons. Sequenced: blood, either unsorted or a sorted T cell fraction (not recorded which). The source is a male donor with ankylosing spondylitis. Both conserved end residues are part of each CDR3. A D gene is named only where the DNA matches it firmly. Rows may omit the clone size; those that give it use once, few, many or a size class.

size: NA; J: TRBJ2-5; D: NA; V: TRBV4-1; DNA: TGCGCCAGCAGCCAAGTGGGATGGGAGACCCAGTACTTC; CDR3: CASSQVGWETQYF
size: NA; J: TRBJ2-3; D: NA; V: TRBV29-1; DNA: TGCAGCGCGGTGGGGTTCAGCGCCAGCACAGATACGCAGTATTTT; CDR3: CSAVGFSASTDTQYF
size: few; J: TRBJ2-3; D: NA; V: TRBV12-3/TRBV12-4; DNA: TGTGCCAGCAGGGAAGACAGAACTAACACAGATACGCAGTATTTT; CDR3: CASREDRTNTDTQYF
size: few; J: TRBJ2-5; D: NA; V: TRBV24-1; DNA: TGTGCCACCAGTGATTCCCGACAGGCTTGGCAAGAGACCCAGTACTTC; CDR3: CATSDSRQAWQETQYF
size: few; J: TRBJ2-7; D: TRBD2; V: TRBV6-2/TRBV6-3; DNA: TGTGCCGCCACCGGAGCGGGGGTCGAGCAGTACTTC; CDR3: CAATGAGVEQYF
size: NA; J: TRBJ1-1; D: NA; V: TRBV30; DNA: TGTGCCTGGACGGGGGGGTACAGTTACGGCACTGAAGCTTTCTTT; CDR3: CAWTGGYSYGTEAFF
size: NA; J: TRBJ2-1; D: NA; V: TRBV9; DNA: TGTGCCAGCAGCGCCTCCGTCAGCGGACTCTCCTACAATGAGCAGTTCTTC; CDR3: CASSASVSGLSYNEQFF
size: few; J: TRBJ2-5; D: TRBD2; V: TRBV5-8; DNA: TGTGCCAGCAGCTTAGGGACTAGCGGGACAACTTCAGAGACCCAGTACTTC; CDR3: CASSLGTSGTTSETQYF
size: many; J: TRBJ1-1; D: TRBD1; V: TRBV12-3/TRBV12-4; DNA: TGTGCCAGCAGTGCGGGACAGGGGCTAGGGGACACTGAAGCTTTCTTT; CDR3: CASSAGQGLGDTEAFF
size: few; J: TRBJ2-3; D: NA; V: TRBV7-2; DNA: TGTGCCAGCAGCTCCTCTGGCACAGATACGCAGTATTTT; CDR3: CASSSSGTDTQYF
size: NA; J: TRBJ1-1; D: NA; V: TRBV20-1; DNA: TGCAGTGCCCGCCCCACCGCCGGGAACACTGAAGCTTTCTTT; CDR3: CSARPTAGNTEAFF
size: NA; J: TRBJ1-4; D: NA; V: TRBV4-3; DNA: TGCGCCAGCAGCCAAGAAACCGGGTACGGGAAACTGTTTTTT; CDR3: CASSQETGYGKLFF
size: NA; J: TRBJ2-7; D: TRBD1; V: TRBV12-3/TRBV12-4; DNA: TGTGCCAGCAGTGGACAGGCAAGCTCCTACGAGCAGTACTTC; CDR3: CASSGQASSYEQYF
size: NA; J: TRBJ1-4; D: NA; V: TRBV12-3/TRBV12-4; DNA: TGTGCCAGCACCCGGGATGGGGGTTGGGATGAAAAACTGTTTTTT; CDR3: CASTRDGGWDEKLFF
size: NA; J: TRBJ2-7; D: TRBD1; V: TRBV6-2/TRBV6-3; DNA: TGTGCCAGCAGTTACTCGACCCCACAGGGGTTGGACGAGCAGTACTTC; CDR3: CASSYSTPQGLDEQYF
size: NA; J: TRBJ1-2; D: NA; V: TRBV27; DNA: TGTGCCAGCAGTCTCACCCCTGTAGGGGCATTTAACTATGGCTACACCTTC; CDR3: CASSLTPVGAFNYGYTF